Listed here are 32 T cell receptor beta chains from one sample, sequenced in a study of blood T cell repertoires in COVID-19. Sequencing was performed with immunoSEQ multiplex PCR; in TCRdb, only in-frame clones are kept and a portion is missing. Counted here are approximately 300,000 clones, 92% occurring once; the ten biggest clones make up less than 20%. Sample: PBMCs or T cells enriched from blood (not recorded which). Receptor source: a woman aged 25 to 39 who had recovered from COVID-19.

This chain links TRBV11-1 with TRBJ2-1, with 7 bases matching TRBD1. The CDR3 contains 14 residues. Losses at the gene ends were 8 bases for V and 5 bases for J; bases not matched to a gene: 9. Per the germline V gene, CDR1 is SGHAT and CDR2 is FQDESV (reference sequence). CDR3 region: CASSQDRPHNEQFF. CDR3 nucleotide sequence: TGTGCCAGCTCCCAGGACAGGCCGCACAATGAGCAGTTCTTC.

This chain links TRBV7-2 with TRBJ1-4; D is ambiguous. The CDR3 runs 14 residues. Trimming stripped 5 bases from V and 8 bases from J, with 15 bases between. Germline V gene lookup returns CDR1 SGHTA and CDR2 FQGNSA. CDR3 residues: CASSTGLEREKLFF. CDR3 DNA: TGTGCCAGCAGCACTGGACTGGAGCGAGAAAAACTGTTTTTT. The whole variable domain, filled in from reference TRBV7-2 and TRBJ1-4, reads GAGVSQSPSNKVTEKGKDVELRCDPISGHTALYWYRQSLGQGLEFLIYFQGNSAPDKSGLPSDRFSAERTGGSVSTLTIQRTQQEDSAVYLCASSTGLEREKLFFGSGTQLSVL.

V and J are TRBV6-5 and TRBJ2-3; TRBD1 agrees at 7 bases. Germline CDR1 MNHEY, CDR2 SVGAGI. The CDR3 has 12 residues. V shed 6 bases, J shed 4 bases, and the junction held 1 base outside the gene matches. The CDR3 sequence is CASSGTADTQYF. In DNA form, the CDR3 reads TGTGCCAGCAGCGGGACAGCAGATACGCAGTATTTT.

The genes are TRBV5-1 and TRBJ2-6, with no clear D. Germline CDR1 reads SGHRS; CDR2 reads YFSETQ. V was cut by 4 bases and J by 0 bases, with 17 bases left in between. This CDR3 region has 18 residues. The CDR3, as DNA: TGCGCCAGCAGCCCAACCACGGATAGCAGCTCTGGGGCCAACGTCCTGACTTTC. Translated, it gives CASSPTTDSSSGANVLTF.

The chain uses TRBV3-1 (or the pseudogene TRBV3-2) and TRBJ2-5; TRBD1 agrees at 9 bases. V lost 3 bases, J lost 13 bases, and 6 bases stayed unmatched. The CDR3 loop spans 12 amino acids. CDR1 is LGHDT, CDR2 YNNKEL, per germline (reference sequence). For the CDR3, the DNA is TGTGCCAGCAGCCAGCTACCGGGACAGGGGTACTTC. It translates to CASSQLPGQGYF.

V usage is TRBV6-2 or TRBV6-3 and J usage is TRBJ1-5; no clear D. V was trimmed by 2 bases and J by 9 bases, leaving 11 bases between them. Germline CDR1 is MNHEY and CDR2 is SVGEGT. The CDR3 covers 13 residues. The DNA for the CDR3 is TGTGCCAGCAGTTACAAAGACACCTGGCCCCAGCATTTT. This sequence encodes CASSYKDTWPQHF.

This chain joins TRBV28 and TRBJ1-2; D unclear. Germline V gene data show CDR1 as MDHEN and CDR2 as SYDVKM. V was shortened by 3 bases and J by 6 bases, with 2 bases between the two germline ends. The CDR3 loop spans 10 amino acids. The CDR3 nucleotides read TGTGCCAGCAGTTTCGATGGCTACACCTTC. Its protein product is CASSFDGYTF.

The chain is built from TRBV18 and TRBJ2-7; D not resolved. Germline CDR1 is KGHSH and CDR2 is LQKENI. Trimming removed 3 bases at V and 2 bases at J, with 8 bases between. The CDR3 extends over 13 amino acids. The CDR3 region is CASSPRRTYEQYF. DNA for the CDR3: TGTGCCAGCTCACCGAGAAGAACCTACGAGCAGTACTTC.

The CDR3 reads CASSYEIGTGPYNEQFF. The CDR3 DNA sequence: TGTGCCAGCAGTTACGAAATCGGGACAGGGCCTTACAATGAGCAGTTCTTC. This rearrangement joins TRBV6-2 or TRBV6-3 to TRBJ2-1; 9 bases match TRBD1. Germline V CDR1 and CDR2: MNHEY, SVGEGT. The CDR3 consists of 17 residues. V lost 2 bases to trimming and J lost 4 bases; unmatched junction nucleotides: 9.

Written as DNA, the CDR3 is TGTGCCAGCAGCGCCCGGGACTACTCAGGCGAGCAGTACTTC. Its translation: CASSARDYSGEQYF. This chain links TRBV5-4 with TRBJ2-7, with 7 nucleotides matching TRBD2. CDR1 and CDR2 (germline): SGHNT, YYREEE (reference sequence). Losses at the gene ends were 4 bases for V and 6 bases for J; bases not matched to a gene: 10. CDR3 size: 14 residues.

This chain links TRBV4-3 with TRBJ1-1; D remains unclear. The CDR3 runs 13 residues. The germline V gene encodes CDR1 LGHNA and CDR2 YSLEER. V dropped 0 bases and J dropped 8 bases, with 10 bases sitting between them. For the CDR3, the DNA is TGCGCCAGCAGCCAAGAAATCTATAACGAAGCTTTCTTT. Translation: CASSQEIYNEAFF.

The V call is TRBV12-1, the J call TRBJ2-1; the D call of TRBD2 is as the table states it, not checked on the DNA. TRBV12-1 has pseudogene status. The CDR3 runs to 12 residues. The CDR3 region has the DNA TGTGCCAGGGGGGGGGTCAACAATGAGCAGTTCTTC. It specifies CARGGVNNEQFF.

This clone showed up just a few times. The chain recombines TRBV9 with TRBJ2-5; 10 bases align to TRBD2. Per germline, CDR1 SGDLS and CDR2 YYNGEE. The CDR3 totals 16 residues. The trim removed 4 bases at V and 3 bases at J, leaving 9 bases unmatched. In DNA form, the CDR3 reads TGTGCCAGCAGCAAGCGGCCTAGCGGGGGAAAAGAGACCCAGTACTTC. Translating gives CASSKRPSGGKETQYF.

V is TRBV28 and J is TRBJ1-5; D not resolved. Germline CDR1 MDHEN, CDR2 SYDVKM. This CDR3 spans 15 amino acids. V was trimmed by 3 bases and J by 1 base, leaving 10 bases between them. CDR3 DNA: TGTGCCAGCAGTTTCGCATCGGGGAGCAATCAGCCCCAGCATTTT. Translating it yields CASSFASGSNQPQHF.

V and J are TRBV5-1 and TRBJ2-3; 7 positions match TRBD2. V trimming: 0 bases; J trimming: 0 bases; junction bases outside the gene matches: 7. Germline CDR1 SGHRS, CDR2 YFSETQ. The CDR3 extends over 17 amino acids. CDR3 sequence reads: CASSLVVGGSSTDTQYF. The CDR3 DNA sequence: TGCGCCAGCAGCTTGGTAGTTGGCGGGAGTAGCACAGATACGCAGTATTTT.

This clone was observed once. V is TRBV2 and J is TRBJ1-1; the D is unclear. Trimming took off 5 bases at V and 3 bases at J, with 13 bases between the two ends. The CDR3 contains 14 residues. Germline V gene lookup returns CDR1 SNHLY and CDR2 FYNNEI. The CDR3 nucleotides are TGTGCCAGCAGTTTCGGGATTCGGGACACTGAAGCTTTCTTT. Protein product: CASSFGIRDTEAFF.

The CDR3 DNA sequence: TGTGCCTGGAGGACTAGCGGGGGGGCGGGAGAGACCCAGTACTTC. Its translation is CAWRTSGGAGETQYF. The chain couples TRBV30 to TRBJ2-5, with 14 bases lining up with TRBD2. Trimming at V came to 3 bases and at J to 4 bases, leaving 4 bases not matched to a gene. Germline-derived CDR1 and CDR2 are GTSNPN and SVGIG (reference sequence). The CDR3 contains 15 residues.

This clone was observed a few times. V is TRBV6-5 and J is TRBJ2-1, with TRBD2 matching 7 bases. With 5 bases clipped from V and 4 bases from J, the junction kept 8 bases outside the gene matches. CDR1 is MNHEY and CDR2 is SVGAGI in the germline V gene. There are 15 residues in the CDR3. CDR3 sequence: CASSLGRLAYNEQFF. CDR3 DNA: TGTGCCAGCAGTCTCGGGAGGCTGGCGTACAATGAGCAGTTCTTC.

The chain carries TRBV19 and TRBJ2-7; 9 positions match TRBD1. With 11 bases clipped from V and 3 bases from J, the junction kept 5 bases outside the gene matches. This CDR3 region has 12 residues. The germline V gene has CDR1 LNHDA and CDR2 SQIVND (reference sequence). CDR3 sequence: CAAGTGHYEQYF. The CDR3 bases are TGTGCCGCCGGGACAGGGCACTACGAGCAGTACTTC.

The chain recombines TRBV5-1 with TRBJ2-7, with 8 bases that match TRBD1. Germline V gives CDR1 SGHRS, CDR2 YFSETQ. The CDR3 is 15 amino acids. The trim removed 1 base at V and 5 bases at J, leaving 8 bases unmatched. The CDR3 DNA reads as TGCGCCAGCAGCTTGATACAGGGGGTTCTTCACGAGCAGTACTTC. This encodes CASSLIQGVLHEQYF.

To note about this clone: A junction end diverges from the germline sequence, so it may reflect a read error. The CDR3 DNA follows: TGTGCTAGCAGCTTATATATTAGCGGTAAGGGCGAAGTGGATAATTCACCCCTCCACTTT. It is translated as CASSLYISGKGEVDNSPLHF. The J gene is TRBJ1-6, the V gene TRBV7-7; the D is unclear. Germline CDR1 SSHAT, CDR2 FNYEAQ (reference sequence). This CDR3 has 20 residues.

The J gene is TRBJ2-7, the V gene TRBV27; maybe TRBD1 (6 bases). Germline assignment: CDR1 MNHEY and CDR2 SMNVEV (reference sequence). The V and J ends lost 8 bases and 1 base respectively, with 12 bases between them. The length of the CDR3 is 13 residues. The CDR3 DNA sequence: TGTGCCAGCGGCGTAACAGGGTCCTACGAGCAGTACTTC. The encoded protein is CASGVTGSYEQYF.

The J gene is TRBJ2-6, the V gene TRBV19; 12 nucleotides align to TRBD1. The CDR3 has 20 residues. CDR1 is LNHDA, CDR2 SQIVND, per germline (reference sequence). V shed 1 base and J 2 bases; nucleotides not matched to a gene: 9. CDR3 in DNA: TGTGCCAGTAGTATAGCGGCGGGACAGGGGGCTTTCCCTGGGGCCAACGTCCTGACTTTC. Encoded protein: CASSIAAGQGAFPGANVLTF. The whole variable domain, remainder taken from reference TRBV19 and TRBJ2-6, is DGGITQSPKYLFRKEGQNVTLSCEQNLNHDAMYWYRQDPGQGLRLIYYSQIVNDFQKGDIAEGYSVSREKKESFPLTVTSAQKNPTAFYLCASSIAAGQGAFPGANVLTFGAGSRLTVL.

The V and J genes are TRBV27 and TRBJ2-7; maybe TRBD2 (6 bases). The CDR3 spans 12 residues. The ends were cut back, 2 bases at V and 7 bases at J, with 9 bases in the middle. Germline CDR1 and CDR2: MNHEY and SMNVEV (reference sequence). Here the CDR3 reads CASSLPRGEQYF. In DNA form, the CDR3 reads TGTGCCAGCAGTTTACCTCGGGGGGAGCAGTACTTC.

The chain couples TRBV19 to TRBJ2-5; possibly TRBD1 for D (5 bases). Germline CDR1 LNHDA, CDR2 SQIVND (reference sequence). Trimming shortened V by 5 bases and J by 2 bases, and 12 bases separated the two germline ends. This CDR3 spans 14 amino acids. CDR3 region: CASSSAGLQETQYF. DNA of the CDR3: TGTGCCAGTAGTTCCGCAGGGTTGCAAGAGACCCAGTACTTC.

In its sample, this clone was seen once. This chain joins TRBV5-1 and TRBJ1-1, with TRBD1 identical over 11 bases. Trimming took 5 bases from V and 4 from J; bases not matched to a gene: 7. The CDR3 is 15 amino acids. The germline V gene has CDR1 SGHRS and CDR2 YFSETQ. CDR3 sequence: CASSSGDRGFTEAFF. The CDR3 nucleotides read TGCGCCAGCAGTTCTGGGGACAGGGGGTTCACTGAAGCTTTCTTT.

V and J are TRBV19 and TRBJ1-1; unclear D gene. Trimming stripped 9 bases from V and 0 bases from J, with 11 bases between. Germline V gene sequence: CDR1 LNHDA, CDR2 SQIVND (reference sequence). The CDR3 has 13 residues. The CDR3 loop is CASRLLLNTEAFF. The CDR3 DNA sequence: TGTGCCAGCCGACTCCTTTTGAACACTGAAGCTTTCTTT.

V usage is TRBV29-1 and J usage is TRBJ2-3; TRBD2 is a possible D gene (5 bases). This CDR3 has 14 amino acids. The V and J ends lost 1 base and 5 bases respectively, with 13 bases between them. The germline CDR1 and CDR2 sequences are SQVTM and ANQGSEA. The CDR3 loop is CSVEGGQNGDTQYF. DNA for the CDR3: TGCAGCGTTGAAGGAGGGCAGAACGGAGATACGCAGTATTTT.

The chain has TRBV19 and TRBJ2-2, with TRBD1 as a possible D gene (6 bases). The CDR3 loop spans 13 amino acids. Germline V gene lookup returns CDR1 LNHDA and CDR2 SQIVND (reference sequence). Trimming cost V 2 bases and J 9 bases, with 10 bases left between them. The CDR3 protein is CASSILQGRELFF. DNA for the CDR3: TGTGCCAGTAGTATATTACAGGGCCGGGAGCTGTTTTTT.

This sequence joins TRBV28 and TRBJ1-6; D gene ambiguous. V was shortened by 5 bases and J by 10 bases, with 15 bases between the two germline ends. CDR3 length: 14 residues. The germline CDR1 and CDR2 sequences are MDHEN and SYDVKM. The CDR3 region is CASSAGLRWSPLHF. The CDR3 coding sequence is TGTGCCAGCAGTGCGGGTCTCCGATGGTCACCCCTCCACTTT.

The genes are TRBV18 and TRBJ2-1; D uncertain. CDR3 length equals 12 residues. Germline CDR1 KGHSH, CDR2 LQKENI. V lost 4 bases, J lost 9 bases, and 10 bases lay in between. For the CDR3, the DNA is TGTGCCAGCTCACTCGGTAACGGTGAGCAGTTCTTC. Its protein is CASSLGNGEQFF. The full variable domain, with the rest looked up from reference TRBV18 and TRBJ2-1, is NAGVMQNPRHLVRRRGQEARLRCSPMKGHSHVYWYRQLPEEGLKFMVYLQKENIIDESGMPKERFSAEFPKEGPSILRIQQVVRGDSAAYFCASSLGNGEQFFGPGTRLTVL.

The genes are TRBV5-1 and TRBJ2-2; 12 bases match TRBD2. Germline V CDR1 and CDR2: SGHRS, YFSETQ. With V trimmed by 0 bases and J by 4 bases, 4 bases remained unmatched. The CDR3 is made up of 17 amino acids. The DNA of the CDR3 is TGCGCCAGCAGCTTGGCCCTAGCGGGAGGGGTCACCGGGGAGCTGTTTTTT. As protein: CASSLALAGGVTGELFF.